The rows below give T cell receptor beta chains drawn from one sample of a study of Graves' ophthalmopathy and Graves' hyperthyroidism. From the multiplex PCR reads, TCRdb called clonotypes with MiXCR, one entry per CDR3 protein. The sample contains over a million distinct CDR3 sequences, 35% to 40% of which appear only once. What was sequenced was peripheral blood or thyroid tissue (not recorded which). These receptor sequences come from an adult man with Graves' hyperthyroidism. The CDR3 runs from the conserved cysteine through the conserved F or W. D genes are given only for firm matches. Rows may omit the clone size; those that give it use once, few, many or a size class.

d_gene: .
v_gene: TRBV20-1
j_gene: TRBJ2-7
abundance: .
CDR3aa: CRAKDQTSYEQYF
CDR3nt: TGCAGGGCGAAGGACCAGACCTCCTACGAGCAGTACTTC

d_gene: TRBD2
v_gene: TRBV4-2
j_gene: TRBJ2-5
abundance: many
CDR3aa: CASSQAGGEETQYF
CDR3nt: TGTGCCAGCAGCCAAGCGGGAGGAGAGGAGACCCAGTACTTC

d_gene: .
v_gene: TRBV19
j_gene: TRBJ1-1
abundance: once
CDR3aa: CASSIDTRMNTGDLRAFF
CDR3nt: TGTGCCAGTAGTATAGATACACGGATGAACACCGGGGACTTAAGGGCTTTCTTT

d_gene: .
v_gene: TRBV9
j_gene: TRBJ2-6
abundance: many
CDR3aa: CASSVEGAGANVLTF
CDR3nt: TGCGCCAGCAGCGTGGAGGGTGCTGGGGCCAACGTCCTGACTTTC

d_gene: .
v_gene: TRBV14
j_gene: TRBJ1-1
abundance: .
CDR3aa: CASSPFGPEGQAFF
CDR3nt: TGTGCCAGCAGCCCGTTTGGTCCCGAGGGGCAAGCTTTCTTT

d_gene: TRBD1
v_gene: TRBV11-2
j_gene: TRBJ2-7
abundance: few
CDR3aa: CASSLRDRGTDEQYF
CDR3nt: TGTGCCAGCAGCCTACGGGACAGGGGCACCGACGAGCAGTACTTC

d_gene: .
v_gene: TRBV20-1
j_gene: TRBJ2-5
abundance: many
CDR3aa: CSAREGGGPRVGTQYF
CDR3nt: TGCAGTGCTAGAGAAGGGGGAGGCCCAAGGGTCGGGACCCAGTACTTC

d_gene: TRBD2
v_gene: TRBV7-8
j_gene: TRBJ2-5
abundance: many
CDR3aa: CASSEASGGAGETQYF
CDR3nt: TGTGCCAGCAGCGAAGCTAGCGGGGGGGCAGGGGAGACCCAGTACTTC

d_gene: TRBD1
v_gene: TRBV5-1
j_gene: TRBJ2-7
abundance: few
CDR3aa: CASSPAWGTGSYEQYF
CDR3nt: TGCGCCAGCAGCCCCGCCTGGGGGACAGGGTCCTACGAGCAGTACTTC

d_gene: .
v_gene: TRBV10-3
j_gene: TRBJ1-1
abundance: .
CDR3aa: CAISESSRAGAFF
CDR3nt: TGTGCCATCAGTGAGTCGAGTCGGGCAGGAGCTTTCTTT

d_gene: TRBD1
v_gene: TRBV5-1
j_gene: TRBJ1-1
abundance: few
CDR3aa: CASSHGTGGRTEAFF
CDR3nt: TGCGCCAGCAGCCATGGGACAGGGGGGCGGACTGAAGCTTTCTTT

d_gene: .
v_gene: TRBV25-1
j_gene: TRBJ2-3
abundance: few
CDR3aa: CASSEFGAPGTDTQYF
CDR3nt: TGTGCCAGCAGTGAATTCGGAGCCCCGGGCACAGATACGCAGTATTTT

d_gene: .
v_gene: TRBV20-1
j_gene: TRBJ2-5
abundance: few
CDR3aa: CSARDSGGESQETQYF
CDR3nt: TGCAGTGCTAGAGATTCAGGGGGGGAAAGCCAAGAGACCCAGTACTTC

d_gene: .
v_gene: TRBV10-1
j_gene: TRBJ1-2
abundance: many
CDR3aa: CASSENGKYGYTF
CDR3nt: TGCGCCAGCAGTGAGAATGGGAAATATGGCTACACCTTC

d_gene: .
v_gene: TRBV18
j_gene: TRBJ1-5
abundance: few
CDR3aa: CASSPMKDSQPQHF
CDR3nt: TGTGCCAGCTCACCAATGAAGGATAGTCAGCCCCAGCATTTT

d_gene: TRBD1
v_gene: TRBV28
j_gene: TRBJ1-2
abundance: .
CDR3aa: CASSTQGANYYGYTF
CDR3nt: TGTGCCAGCAGTACTCAGGGGGCAAACTACTATGGCTACACCTTC

d_gene: .
v_gene: TRBV6-1
j_gene: TRBJ1-1
abundance: .
CDR3aa: CASSEAVAEAFF
CDR3nt: TGTGCCAGCAGTGAAGCGGTGGCGGAAGCTTTCTTT

d_gene: .
v_gene: TRBV12-3/TRBV12-4
j_gene: TRBJ2-2
abundance: few
CDR3aa: CASRRQPLGNIGELFF
CDR3nt: TGTGCCAGCAGGAGACAGCCTCTTGGGAACATCGGGGAGCTGTTTTTT

d_gene: .
v_gene: TRBV4-3
j_gene: TRBJ1-4
abundance: .
CDR3aa: CASSQEVQDNEKLFF
CDR3nt: TGCGCCAGCAGCCAAGAAGTCCAGGATAATGAAAAACTGTTTTTT

d_gene: TRBD2
v_gene: TRBV29-1
j_gene: TRBJ2-6
abundance: many
CDR3aa: CSVVGPSGRTGANVLTF
CDR3nt: TGCAGCGTTGTGGGGCCTAGCGGGAGGACAGGGGCCAACGTCCTGACTTTC

d_gene: .
v_gene: TRBV7-8
j_gene: TRBJ1-1
abundance: many
CDR3aa: CASSLVPPGGGRRTEAFF
CDR3nt: TGTGCCAGCAGCTTAGTCCCCCCAGGAGGGGGGCGCAGAACTGAAGCTTTCTTT

d_gene: TRBD1
v_gene: TRBV15
j_gene: TRBJ1-2
abundance: many
CDR3aa: CATSRGGGVYGYTF
CDR3nt: TGTGCCACCAGCAGAGGAGGGGGCGTCTATGGCTACACCTTC

d_gene: .
v_gene: TRBV15
j_gene: TRBJ2-1
abundance: .
CDR3aa: CATSRDFLGDEQFF
CDR3nt: TGTGCCACCAGCAGAGATTTTTTGGGGGATGAGCAGTTCTTC

d_gene: .
v_gene: TRBV20-1
j_gene: TRBJ1-4
abundance: .
CDR3aa: CSASEGAEKLFF
CDR3nt: TGCAGTGCTAGTGAAGGGGCTGAAAAACTGTTTTTT

d_gene: .
v_gene: TRBV4-3
j_gene: TRBJ2-6
abundance: .
CDR3aa: CASSPRKPGANVLTF
CDR3nt: TGCGCCAGCAGCCCCAGGAAGCCTGGGGCCAACGTCCTGACTTTC

d_gene: .
v_gene: TRBV6-2/TRBV6-3
j_gene: TRBJ2-7
abundance: .
CDR3aa: CASSYTGTEQYF
CDR3nt: TGTGCCAGCAGTTACACGGGGACCGAGCAGTACTTC